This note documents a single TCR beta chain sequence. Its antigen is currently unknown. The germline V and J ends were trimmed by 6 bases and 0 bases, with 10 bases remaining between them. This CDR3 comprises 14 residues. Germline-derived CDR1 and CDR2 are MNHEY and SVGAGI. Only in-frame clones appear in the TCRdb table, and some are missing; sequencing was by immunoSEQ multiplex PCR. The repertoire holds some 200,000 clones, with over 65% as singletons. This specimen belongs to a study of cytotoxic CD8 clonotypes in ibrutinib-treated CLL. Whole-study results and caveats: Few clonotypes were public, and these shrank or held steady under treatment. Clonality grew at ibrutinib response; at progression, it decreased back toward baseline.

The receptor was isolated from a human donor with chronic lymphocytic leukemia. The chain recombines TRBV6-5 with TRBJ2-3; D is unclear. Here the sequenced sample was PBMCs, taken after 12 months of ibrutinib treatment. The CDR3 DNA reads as TGTGCCAGCAGCACTACGGCTAGCACAGATACGCAGTATTTT. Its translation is CASSTTASTDTQYF.